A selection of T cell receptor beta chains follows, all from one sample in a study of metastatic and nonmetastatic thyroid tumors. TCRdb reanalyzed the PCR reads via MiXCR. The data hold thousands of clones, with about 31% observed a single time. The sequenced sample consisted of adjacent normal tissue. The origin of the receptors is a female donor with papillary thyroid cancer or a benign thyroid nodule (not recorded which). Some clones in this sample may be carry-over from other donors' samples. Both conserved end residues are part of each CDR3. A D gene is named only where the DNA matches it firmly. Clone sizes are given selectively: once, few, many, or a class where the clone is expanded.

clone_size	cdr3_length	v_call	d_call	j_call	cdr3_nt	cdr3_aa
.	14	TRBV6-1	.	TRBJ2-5	TGTGCCAGCAGTCCTTGGACAGTTCAAGAGACCCAGTACTTC	CASSPWTVQETQYF
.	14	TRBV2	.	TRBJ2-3	TGTGCCAGCAGAGAAAGGGTGAGCACAGATACGCAGTATTTT	CASRERVSTDTQYF
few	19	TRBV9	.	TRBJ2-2	TGTGCCAGCAGCGTTCCGGAGGACCCACAAACCGCTTTGACCGGGGAGCTGTTTTTT	CASSVPEDPQTALTGELFF
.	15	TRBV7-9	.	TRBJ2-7	TGTGCCAGCAGCCCCCCCAGGTTAATATTCTACGAGCAGTACTTC	CASSPPRLIFYEQYF
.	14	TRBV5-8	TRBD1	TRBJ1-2	TGTGCCAGCAGCATAGGGGGCGCAAGTTATGGCTACACCTTC	CASSIGGASYGYTF
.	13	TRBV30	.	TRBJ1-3	TGTGCCTGGAGTGTTACCTCTGGAAACACCATATATTTT	CAWSVTSGNTIYF
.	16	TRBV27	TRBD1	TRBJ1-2	TGTGCCAGGAGAACAAGGACAGGGGGCGCTGCCCATGGCTACACCTTC	CARRTRTGGAAHGYTF
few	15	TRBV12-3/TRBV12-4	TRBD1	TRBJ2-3	TGTGCCAGCAGTTTAGAGGGACAGAACACAGATACGCAGTATTTT	CASSLEGQNTDTQYF
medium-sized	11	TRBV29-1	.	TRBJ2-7	TGCAGCGTTGCAGAATCCTACGAGCAGTACTTC	CSVAESYEQYF
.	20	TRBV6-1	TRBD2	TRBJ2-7	TGTGCCAGCACCGACCCCCCGACGAGGCTAGCGGGGTTAAGCTCCTACGAGCAGTACTTC	CASTDPPTRLAGLSSYEQYF
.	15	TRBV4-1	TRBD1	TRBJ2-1	TGCGCCAGCAGCCAAGATCTAACAGGGGGCAATGAGCAGTTCTTC	CASSQDLTGGNEQFF
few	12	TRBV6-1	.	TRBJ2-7	TGCGCCAGCAGTCCCAGTCCCTACGAGCAGTACTTC	CASSPSPYEQYF
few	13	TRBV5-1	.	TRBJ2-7	TGCGCCAGCAGCCCCGACGAGGTCTACGAGCAGTACTTC	CASSPDEVYEQYF
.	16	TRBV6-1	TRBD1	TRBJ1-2	TGTGCCAGCAGTATAGGACAGGCTATCTCTCACTATGGCTACACCTTC	CASSIGQAISHYGYTF
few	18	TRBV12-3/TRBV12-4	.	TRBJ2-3	TGTGCCAGCACCACCTCGGAGGATGAAGGGGCTAGCACAGATACGCAGTATTTT	CASTTSEDEGASTDTQYF
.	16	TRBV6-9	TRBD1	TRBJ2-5	TGCGCCAGCAGTTCATCGGGACAGGGATCAAAAGAGACCCAGTACTTC	CASSSSGQGSKETQYF
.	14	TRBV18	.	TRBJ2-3	TGTGCCAGCCCCCCTATGGGGAGGACAGATACGCAGTATTTT	CASPPMGRTDTQYF
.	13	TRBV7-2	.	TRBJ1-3	TGTGCCAGCGGCGGGGGACCCGGAAACACCATATATTTT	CASGGGPGNTIYF
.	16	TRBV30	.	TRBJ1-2	TGTGCCTGGTTCGAAATGGGCCCCAAGGGCTCCTATGGCTACACCTTC	CAWFEMGPKGSYGYTF
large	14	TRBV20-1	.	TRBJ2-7	TGCAGTGTTCTAGGTATCTGGGGAGCCACCGAGCAGTACTTC	CSVLGIWGATEQYF
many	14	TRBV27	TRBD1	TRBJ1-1	TGTGCCAGCAGTGTCACAGGGGGATTCACTGAAGCTTTCTTT	CASSVTGGFTEAFF
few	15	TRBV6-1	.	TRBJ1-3	TGTGCCAGCAGCGCTACCGGGACCTCTGGAAACACCATATATTTT	CASSATGTSGNTIYF
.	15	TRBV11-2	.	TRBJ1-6	TGTGCCAGCAGAATCCCCGGAGGGGGGTATTCACCCCTCCACTTT	CASRIPGGGYSPLHF
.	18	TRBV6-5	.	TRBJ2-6	TGTGCCAGCAGTTTCTACCTCGCGACAGCCTCTGGGGCCAACGTCCTGACTTTC	CASSFYLATASGANVLTF
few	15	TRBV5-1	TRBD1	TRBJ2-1	TGCGCCAGCAGCTCGGTACAGGGGGTCTACAATGAGCAGTTCTTC	CASSSVQGVYNEQFF
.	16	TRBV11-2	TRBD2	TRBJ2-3	TGTGCCAGCAGCTCCTATAGCGGGAGGGGGACAGATACGCAGTATTTT	CASSSYSGRGTDTQYF
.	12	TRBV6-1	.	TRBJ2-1	TGTGCCAGCAGTGAAGTGGTGAATGAGCAGTTCTTC	CASSEVVNEQFF
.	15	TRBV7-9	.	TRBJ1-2	TGTGCCAGCAGCCAAGGGGGAGAACCCAACTATGGCTACACCTTC	CASSQGGEPNYGYTF
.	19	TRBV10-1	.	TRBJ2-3	TGCGCCAGCTGTGGGCCGACTTGCTGGAGGGCCTATGACACAGATACGCAGTATTTT	CASCGPTCWRAYDTDTQYF
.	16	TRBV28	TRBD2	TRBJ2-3	TGTGCCAGCAGTTCGATTAGCGGGAGTGGGGCAGATACGCAGTATTTT	CASSSISGSGADTQYF
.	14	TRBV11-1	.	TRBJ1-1	TGTGCCAGCAGCTTAGGAGGACCCCACACTGAAGCTTTCTTT	CASSLGGPHTEAFF
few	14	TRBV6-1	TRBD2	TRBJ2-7	TGTGCCAGCACGGGATCTAGCGGCTCCTACGAGCAGTACTTC	CASTGSSGSYEQYF
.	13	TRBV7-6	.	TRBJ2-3	TGTGCCAGCAGCTTAATACGCACAGATACGCAGTATTTT	CASSLIRTDTQYF
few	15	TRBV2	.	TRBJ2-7	TGTGCCAGCAGCGAAGGGACGGTAGCTCCCGCCGAGCAGTACTTC	CASSEGTVAPAEQYF
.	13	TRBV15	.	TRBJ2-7	TGTGCCACCAGCAGAGACAGGGCATGTGAGCACTACTTC	CATSRDRACEHYF
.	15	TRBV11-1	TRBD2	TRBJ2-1	TGTGCCAGCAGCCCCCCAAGCGGGAGGGACAATGAGCAGTTCTTC	CASSPPSGRDNEQFF
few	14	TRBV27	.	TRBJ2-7	TGTGCCAGCTCCAGGGCGAGGGTTACCTACGAGCAGTACTTC	CASSRARVTYEQYF
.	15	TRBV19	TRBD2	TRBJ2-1	TGTGCCAGTAGTACTGGACTAGCGGGCACCAATGAGCAGTTCTTC	CASSTGLAGTNEQFF
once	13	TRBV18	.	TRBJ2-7	TGTGCCAGCTCACCTGTGAGCTCCTACGAGCAGTACTTC	CASSPVSSYEQYF
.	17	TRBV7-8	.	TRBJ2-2	TGTGCCAGCAGCTTAGAAGCCCGTTCTTTGAGGACCGGGGAGCTGTTTTTT	CASSLEARSLRTGELFF
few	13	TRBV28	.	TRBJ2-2	TGTGCCAGCAAATTACAGGTCACCGGGGAGCTGTTTTTT	CASKLQVTGELFF
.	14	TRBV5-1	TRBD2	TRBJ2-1	TGCGCCAGCAGAGCGGGAGAAACTTACAATGAGCAGTTCTTC	CASRAGETYNEQFF
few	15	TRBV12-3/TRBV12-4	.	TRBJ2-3	TGTGCCAGCAGTTTTTTCAGCGGAAGCACAGATACGCAGTATTTT	CASSFFSGSTDTQYF
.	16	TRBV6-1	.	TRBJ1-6	TGTGCCAGCAGTGACTCCGCGCGCGTTTATAATTCACCCCTCCACTTT	CASSDSARVYNSPLHF
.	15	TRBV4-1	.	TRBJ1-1	TGCGCCAGCAGCCTGGGGTTTGGGGTATACACTGAAGCTTTCTTT	CASSLGFGVYTEAFF
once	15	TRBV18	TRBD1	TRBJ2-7	TGTGCCAGCTCACCAGGGACAGGGGTTTCCTACGAGCAGTACTTC	CASSPGTGVSYEQYF
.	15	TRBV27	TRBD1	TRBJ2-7	TGTGCCAGCAGTCCACAGGGGGCGGTTTCCTACGAGCAGTACTTC	CASSPQGAVSYEQYF
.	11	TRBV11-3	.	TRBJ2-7	TGTGCCAGCAGCCCCAGCTACGAGCGGTACTTC	CASSPSYERYF
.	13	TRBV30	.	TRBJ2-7	TGTGCCTGGAATGCAAGTGTGAGTTACGAGCAGTACTTC	CAWNASVSYEQYF
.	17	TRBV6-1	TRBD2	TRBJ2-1	TGTGCCAGCAGGGACGTCTTCGGGACTAGCGGGAGGGAGGAGCAGTTCTTC	CASRDVFGTSGREEQFF
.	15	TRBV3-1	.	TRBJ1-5	TGTGGCAGCGGCCCAGGAAGGGGCCCTCATCAGCCCCAGCATTTT	CGSGPGRGPHQPQHF
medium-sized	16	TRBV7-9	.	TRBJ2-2	TGTGCCAGCAGCTCCCTCCCGGGAAGCTCCGGCGGGGAGCTGTTTTTT	CASSSLPGSSGGELFF
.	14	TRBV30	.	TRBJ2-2	TGTGCCTGGAGTGTGACGAGAGGGACCGGGGAGCTGTTTTTT	CAWSVTRGTGELFF
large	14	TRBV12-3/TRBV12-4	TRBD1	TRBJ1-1	TGTGCCAGCAGCGGACAGGGGGAGAACACTGAAGCTTTCTTT	CASSGQGENTEAFF
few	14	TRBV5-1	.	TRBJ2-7	TGCGCCAGCAGCTTGTCCGCAGGCAACTACGAGCAGTACTTC	CASSLSAGNYEQYF
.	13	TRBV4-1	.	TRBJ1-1	TGCGCCAGCAGCCCCCGGGGGAACACTGAAGCTTTCTTT	CASSPRGNTEAFF
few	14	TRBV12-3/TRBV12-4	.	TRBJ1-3	TGTGCCAGCGGGAAAGTATTCTCAGGAAACACCATATATTTT	CASGKVFSGNTIYF
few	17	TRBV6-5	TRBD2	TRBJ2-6	TGTGCCAGCAGTTACCGGGCGGGAGGGACCGGGGCCAACGTCCTGACTTTC	CASSYRAGGTGANVLTF
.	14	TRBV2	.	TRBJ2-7	TGTGCCAGCAGTGTGAGGGTCTCGAGCTACGAGCAGTACTTC	CASSVRVSSYEQYF